The 20 T cell receptor beta chains below come from one sample, sequenced in a study of T-cell memory formation after mild COVID-19. TCRdb reprocessed the 5' RACE reads via MiXCR and lists one record per CDR3 protein. The table records fewer than 450,000 distinct CDR3 sequences, around 24% of them present only once. The sample consisted of PBMCs or a T cell subset sorted from them (not recorded which). All receptors derive from an adult woman who had mild COVID-19 (a few samples of this study predate the infection). Cell type and time point are not known.

This clonotype was counted a few times. The DNA for the CDR3 is TGTGCCAGCAATGAAGACAGGGGAATTAACTATGGCTACACCTTC. Amino acid sequence: CASNEDRGINYGYTF. The chain combines TRBV12-3 or TRBV12-4 with TRBJ1-2, with 8 bases matching TRBD1. Unmatched junction bases numbered 8, after V lost 7 bases and J lost 1 base. The CDR3 is 15 residues long.

V usage is TRBV7-9 and J usage is TRBJ1-1; D is uncertain. Between the trimmed V and J ends, which lost 1 base and 5 bases, there was a span of 14 bases. This CDR3 has 15 residues. The V gene's germline CDR1 is SEHNR and CDR2 FQNEAQ (reference sequence). CDR3 nucleotide sequence: TGTGCCAGCAGCTTAGAGGGCCCGGGTAGGACTGAAGCTTTCTTT. Translated: CASSLEGPGRTEAFF.

The chain couples TRBV30 to TRBJ1-6; D gene unclear. The CDR3 sequence is 14 residues long. CDR1 and CDR2 from the germline V gene are GTSNPN and SVGIG (reference sequence). The germline V and J ends were trimmed by 3 bases and 7 bases, with 13 bases remaining between them. The CDR3 sequence is CAWRTRATNSPLHF. The CDR3 DNA is TGTGCCTGGAGGACCCGGGCCACCAATTCACCCCTCCACTTT.

The chain employs TRBV20-1 and TRBJ2-1; 9 nucleotides match TRBD2. Looked up from germline, CDR1 is DFQATT and CDR2 is SNEGSKA (reference sequence). CDR3 length: 14 residues. J gave up 9 bases and V 5 bases, and 11 bases lay outside the gene matches. CDR3 coding DNA: TGCAGTGCTGGAGTTGACGCGGGAGGGGGTGAGCAGTTCTTC. Residues: CSAGVDAGGGEQFF.

V and J are TRBV7-6 and TRBJ1-2; no clear D. Trimming removed 0 bases from V and 0 bases from J, with 11 bases in between. Germline lookup yields CDR1 SGHVS and CDR2 FNYEAQ. CDR3 length: 16 residues. The CDR3 coding sequence is TGTGCCAGCAGCTTAGCAGGAGGGCGGACTAACTATGGCTACACCTTC. Protein sequence: CASSLAGGRTNYGYTF.

The chain combines TRBV6-2 or TRBV6-3 with TRBJ2-7, with 9 positions matching TRBD2. After removal of 6 bases from V and 2 bases from J, the junction contained 11 bases not matched to a gene. The CDR3 runs to 16 residues. CDR1 and CDR2 (germline): MNHEY, SVGEGT. CDR3: CASRALAGHVTYEQYF. CDR3 sequence (DNA): TGTGCCAGCAGGGCGCTAGCGGGACACGTTACCTACGAGCAGTACTTC.

This clonotype was observed a single time. V usage is TRBV6-5 and J usage is TRBJ2-7, with TRBD1 identical over 8 bases. Germline loops: CDR1 MNHEY, CDR2 SVGAGI. The CDR3 is 14 amino acids. Trimming cost V 6 bases and J 2 bases; bases outside gene matches: 6. CDR3 nucleotides: TGTGCCAGCAGGGAGACAGGGGACACCTACGAGCAGTACTTC. Translating gives CASRETGDTYEQYF.

This clonotype was counted a few times. The chain combines TRBV5-1 with TRBJ1-6; 7 bases map to TRBD1. Germline CDR1 reads SGHRS; CDR2 reads YFSETQ. The CDR3 is made up of 15 amino acids. Unmatched junction bases numbered 8, after V lost 5 bases and J lost 6 bases. CDR3 sequence reads: CASRQTGESNSPLHF. The DNA of the CDR3 is TGCGCCAGCAGACAAACAGGGGAGAGTAATTCACCCCTCCACTTT.

The chain uses TRBV6-5 and TRBJ2-1; 9 bases map to TRBD2. The V gene end was trimmed by 5 bases and the J gene end by 4 bases; junction bases not matched to a gene: 6. The CDR3 consists of 15 residues. Per the germline V gene, CDR1 is MNHEY and CDR2 is SVGAGI. The CDR3 protein is CASSLSGRGYNEQFF. CDR3 DNA: TGTGCCAGCAGTCTTAGCGGGAGAGGATACAATGAGCAGTTCTTC.

The chain couples TRBV24-1 to TRBJ1-1, with D unclear. The CDR3 length is 13 residues. Germline V gives CDR1 KGHDR, CDR2 SFDVKD. Between the trimmed V and J ends, which lost 4 bases and 1 base, there was a span of 6 bases. Written as DNA, the CDR3 is TGTGCCACCAGTGAGGCAGGGAACACTGAAGCTTTCTTT. This encodes CATSEAGNTEAFF.

This clonotype has only a few counts. The chain has TRBV7-9 and TRBJ2-1; 8 nucleotides match TRBD2. The germline V gene has CDR1 SEHNR and CDR2 FQNEAQ (reference sequence). The CDR3 spans 15 residues. With V trimmed by 6 bases and J by 4 bases, 8 bases remained unmatched. DNA for the CDR3: TGTGCCAGCAGTAAATCCGGGACTAGGTACAATGAGCAGTTCTTC. This encodes CASSKSGTRYNEQFF.

The gene calls are TRBV7-9 and TRBJ1-1, with 8 bases fitting TRBD1. The CDR3 has 14 residues. Germline V gene data show CDR1 as SEHNR and CDR2 as FQNEAQ (reference sequence). After removal of 2 bases from V and 3 bases from J, the junction contained 2 bases not matched to a gene. CDR3 nucleotides: TGTGCCAGCAGCTTACTGACAGGGGACACTGAAGCTTTCTTT. It translates to CASSLLTGDTEAFF.

The rearrangement joins TRBV5-1 to TRBJ2-1; 13 bases agree with TRBD2. Germline CDR1 is SGHRS and CDR2 is YFSETQ. The J segment lost 0 bases and the V segment lost 2 bases, leaving 8 bases of the junction unmatched. This CDR3 is 19 amino acids long. The CDR3 loop reads CASSFPGLAGLSSYNEQFF. The CDR3 nucleotides read TGCGCCAGCAGCTTTCCGGGACTAGCGGGGCTGAGCTCCTACAATGAGCAGTTCTTC.

This clonotype has just a few counts. V and J are TRBV4-2 and TRBJ1-5; D remains unclear. V lost 1 base to trimming and J lost 8 bases, with 6 bases between them. The CDR3 totals 12 residues. The germline CDR1 and CDR2 sequences are LGHNA and YNFKEQ. CDR3 region: CASSQGREPQHF. CDR3 bases: TGTGCCAGCAGCCAAGGGAGGGAGCCCCAGCATTTT.

This clonotype was detected a few times. The rearrangement joins TRBV29-1 to TRBJ2-2; 7 bases fit TRBD1. This CDR3 has 13 residues. Germline lookup yields CDR1 SQVTM and CDR2 ANQGSEA. J gave up 7 bases and V 6 bases, and 8 bases lay outside the gene matches. The CDR3: CSVGEGAGGELFF. The CDR3 coding sequence is TGCAGCGTAGGCGAGGGGGCCGGCGGGGAGCTGTTTTTT.

This clonotype was observed at least ten times. V gene TRBV6-2 or TRBV6-3 combines with J gene TRBJ2-1, with D possibly matching TRBD1 (5 bases). With 0 bases removed from V and 6 bases from J, the gap between germline ends came to 15 bases. Germline lookup yields CDR1 MNHEY and CDR2 SVGEGT. This CDR3 comprises 16 residues. DNA for the CDR3: TGTGCCAGCAGTTACTCGGGAAGGGGAAGGGTCAATGAGCAGTTCTTC. Protein: CASSYSGRGRVNEQFF.

This clonotype has a handful of counts. V gene TRBV12-3 or TRBV12-4 combines with J gene TRBJ1-1; D uncertain. V lost 2 bases to trimming and J lost 8 bases, with 12 bases between them. There are 13 residues in the CDR3. The CDR3 nucleotides are TGTGCCAGCAGTTTACGGCAGAAAGTAGAAGCTTTCTTT. Amino acid sequence: CASSLRQKVEAFF.

This clonotype appeared a few times. The genes are TRBV2 and TRBJ2-7; TRBD1 matches at 7 bases. CDR3 size: 15 residues. Germline V gene data show CDR1 as SNHLY and CDR2 as FYNNEI. Trimming at V came to 6 bases and at J to 3 bases, leaving 11 bases not matched to a gene. The CDR3 protein is CASSSRDRVYYEQYF. CDR3 nucleotide sequence: TGTGCCAGCAGCTCCCGGGACAGAGTTTACTACGAGCAGTACTTC.

This clonotype was recorded a few times. The J gene is TRBJ2-2, the V gene TRBV12-3 or TRBV12-4; a weak D match, TRBD1 (5 bases). V was trimmed by 6 bases and J by 3 bases, leaving 17 bases between them. The CDR3 consists of 16 residues. CDR3 loop: CASRHTSRADTGELFF. The DNA for the CDR3 is TGTGCCAGCAGGCACACTTCCAGGGCCGACACCGGGGAGCTGTTTTTT.

This clonotype has a handful of counts. This chain connects TRBV9 to TRBJ1-6; maybe TRBD1 (6 bases). Germline V gene sequence: CDR1 SGDLS, CDR2 YYNGEE. V was trimmed by 1 base and J by 8 bases, leaving 10 bases between them. This CDR3 contains 14 residues. CDR3: CASSVRDTDSPLHF. In DNA, the CDR3 is TGTGCCAGCAGCGTAAGGGACACCGATTCACCCCTCCACTTT.